This T cell receptor beta chain was captured in a study of cytomegalovirus exposure and HLA in healthy donors. Study-wide findings and caveats: Certain sequence variants were highly shared and formed a cluster, and this cluster was likely a sequencing artifact. In an earlier analysis, most TCR beta V segments were productive about 87% or about 30% of the time.

The PCR ran on 60 Vbeta and 13 Jbeta primers. Clones were read by immunoSEQ multiplex PCR, and TCRdb kept only the in-frame ones, dropping some. The table lists some 120,000 clones. The CDR3 extends over 13 amino acids. The V end was cut by 3 bases, the J end by 6 bases, with 12 bases between. The germline V gene has CDR1 MGHRA and CDR2 YSYEKL. With respect to this clone: The target antigen is unknown.

The chain employs TRBV4-1 and TRBJ2-7, with D perhaps TRBD2 (6 bases). The sample taken for sequencing was PBMCs. The receptor comes from a woman aged 55 to 70 in good health and CMV-seronegative. The CDR3 coding sequence is TGCGCCAGCAGCCAGAGTAGCGGTTTCGAGCAGTACTTC. Its translation is CASSQSSGFEQYF.